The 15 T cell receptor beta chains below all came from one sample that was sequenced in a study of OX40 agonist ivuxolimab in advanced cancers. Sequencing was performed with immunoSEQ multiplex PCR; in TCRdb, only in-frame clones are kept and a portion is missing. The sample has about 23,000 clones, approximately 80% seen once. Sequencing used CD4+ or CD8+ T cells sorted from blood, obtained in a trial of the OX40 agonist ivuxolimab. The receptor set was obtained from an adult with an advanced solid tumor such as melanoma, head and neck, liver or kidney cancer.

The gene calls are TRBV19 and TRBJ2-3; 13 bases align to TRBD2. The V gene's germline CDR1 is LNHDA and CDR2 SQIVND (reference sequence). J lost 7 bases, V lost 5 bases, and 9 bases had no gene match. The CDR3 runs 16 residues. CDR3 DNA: TGTGCCAGTAGTCTGACCACTAGCGGGGGGGCAAATACGCAGTATTTT. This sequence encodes CASSLTTSGGANTQYF.

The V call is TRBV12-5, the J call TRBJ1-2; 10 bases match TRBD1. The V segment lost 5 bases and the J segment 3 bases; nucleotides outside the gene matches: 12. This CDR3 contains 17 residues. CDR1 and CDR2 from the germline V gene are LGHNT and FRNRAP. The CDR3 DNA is TGTGCTAGTGGTCCCCTCCCGGGACAGGGGAAATACTATGGCTACACCTTC. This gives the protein CASGPLPGQGKYYGYTF.

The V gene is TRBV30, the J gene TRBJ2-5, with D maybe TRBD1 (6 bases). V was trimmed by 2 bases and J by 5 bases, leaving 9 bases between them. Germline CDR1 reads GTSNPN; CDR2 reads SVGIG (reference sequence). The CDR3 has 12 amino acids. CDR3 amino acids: CAWSRGWETQYF. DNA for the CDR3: TGTGCCTGGAGTAGGGGGTGGGAGACCCAGTACTTC.

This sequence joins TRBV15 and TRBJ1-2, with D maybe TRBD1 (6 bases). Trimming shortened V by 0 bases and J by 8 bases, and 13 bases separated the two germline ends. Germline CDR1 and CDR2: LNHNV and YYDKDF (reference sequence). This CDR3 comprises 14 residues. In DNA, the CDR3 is TGTGCCACCAGCAGAGATCCCAGGGGAGACGGCTACACCTTC. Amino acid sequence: CATSRDPRGDGYTF. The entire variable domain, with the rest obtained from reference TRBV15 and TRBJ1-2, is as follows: DAMVIQNPRYQVTQFGKPVTLSCSQTLNHNVMYWYQQKSSQAPKLLFHYYDKDFNNEADTPDNFQSRRPNTSFCFLDIRSPGLGDTAMYLCATSRDPRGDGYTFGSGTRLTVV.

This CDR3 reads CASSGTQGAGGQYF. CDR3 DNA: TGTGCCAGCAGCGGGACTCAGGGGGCAGGAGGGCAGTACTTC. The gene calls are TRBV5-4 and TRBJ2-7; 8 bases map to TRBD1. This CDR3 contains 14 residues. V shed 4 bases, J shed 9 bases, and the junction held 12 bases outside the gene matches. Germline CDR1 and CDR2: SGHNT and YYREEE (reference sequence). Based on the CDR3 plus reference TRBV5-4 and TRBJ2-7, the full variable domain is ETGVTQSPTHLIKTRGQQVTLRCSSQSGHNTVSWYQQALGQGPQFIFQYYREEENGRGNFPPRFSGLQFPNYSSELNVNALELDDSALYLCASSGTQGAGGQYFGPGTRLTVT.

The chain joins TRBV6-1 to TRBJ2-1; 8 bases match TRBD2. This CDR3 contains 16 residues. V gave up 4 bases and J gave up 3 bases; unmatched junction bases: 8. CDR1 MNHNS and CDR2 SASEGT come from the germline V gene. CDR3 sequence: CASSVGGLAGYNEQFF. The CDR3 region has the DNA TGTGCCAGCAGTGTCGGGGGGCTAGCGGGCTACAATGAGCAGTTCTTC.

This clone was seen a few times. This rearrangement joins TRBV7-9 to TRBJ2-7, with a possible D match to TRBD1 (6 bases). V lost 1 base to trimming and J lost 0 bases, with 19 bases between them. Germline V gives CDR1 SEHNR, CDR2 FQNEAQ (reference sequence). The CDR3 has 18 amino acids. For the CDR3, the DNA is TGTGCCAGCAGCTTAGTGGGGCCAGGGGATAAAGCCTCCTACGAGCAGTACTTC. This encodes CASSLVGPGDKASYEQYF.

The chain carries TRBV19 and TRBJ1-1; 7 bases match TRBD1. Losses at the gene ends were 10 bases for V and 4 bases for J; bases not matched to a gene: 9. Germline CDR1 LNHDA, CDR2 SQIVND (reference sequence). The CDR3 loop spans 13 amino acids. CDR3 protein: CATTDREVTEAFF. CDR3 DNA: TGTGCCACTACAGACAGGGAGGTCACTGAAGCTTTCTTT.

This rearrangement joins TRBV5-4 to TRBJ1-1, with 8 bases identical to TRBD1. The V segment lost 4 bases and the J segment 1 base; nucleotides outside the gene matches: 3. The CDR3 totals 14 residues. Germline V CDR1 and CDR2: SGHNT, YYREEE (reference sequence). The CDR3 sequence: CASSLDRGNTEAFF. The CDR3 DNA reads TGTGCCAGCAGCCTTGACAGGGGGAACACTGAAGCTTTCTTT.

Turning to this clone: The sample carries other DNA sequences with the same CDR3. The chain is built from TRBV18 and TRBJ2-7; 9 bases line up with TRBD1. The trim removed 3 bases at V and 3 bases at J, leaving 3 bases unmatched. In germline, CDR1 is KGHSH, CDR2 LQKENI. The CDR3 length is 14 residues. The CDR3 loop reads CASSPRQGVYEQYF. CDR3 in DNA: TGTGCCAGCTCACCCCGACAGGGGGTCTACGAGCAGTACTTC.

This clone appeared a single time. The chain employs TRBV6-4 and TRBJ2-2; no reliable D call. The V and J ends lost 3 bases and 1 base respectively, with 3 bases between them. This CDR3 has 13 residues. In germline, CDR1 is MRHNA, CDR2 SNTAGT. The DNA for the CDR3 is TGTGCCAGCAGTGAAGGGAACACCGGGGAGCTGTTTTTT. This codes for CASSEGNTGELFF.

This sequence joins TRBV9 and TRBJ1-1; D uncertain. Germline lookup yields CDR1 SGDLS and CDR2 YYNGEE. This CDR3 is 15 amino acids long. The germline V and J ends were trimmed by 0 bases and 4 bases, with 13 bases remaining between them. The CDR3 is CASSVGPLRGTEAFF. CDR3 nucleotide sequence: TGTGCCAGCAGCGTAGGTCCGCTCCGGGGCACTGAAGCTTTCTTT.

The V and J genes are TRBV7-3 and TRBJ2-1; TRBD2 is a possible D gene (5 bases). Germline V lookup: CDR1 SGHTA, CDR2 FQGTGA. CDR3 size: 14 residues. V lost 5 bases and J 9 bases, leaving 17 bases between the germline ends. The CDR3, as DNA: TGTGCCAGCAGCCCGGAAGGTCTAGCCCCTGAGCAGTTCTTC. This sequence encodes CASSPEGLAPEQFF. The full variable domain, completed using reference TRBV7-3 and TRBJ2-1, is GAGVSQTPSNKVTEKGKYVELRCDPISGHTALYWYRQSLGQGPEFLIYFQGTGAADDSGLPNDRFFAVRPEGSVSTLKIQRTERGDSAVYLCASSPEGLAPEQFFGPGTRLTVL.

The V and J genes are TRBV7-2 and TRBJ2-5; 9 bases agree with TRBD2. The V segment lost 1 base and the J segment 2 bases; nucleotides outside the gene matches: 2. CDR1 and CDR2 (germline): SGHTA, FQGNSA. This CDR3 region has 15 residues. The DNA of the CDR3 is TGTGCCAGCAGCTTAGGGCTAGCGGGACAAGAGACCCAGTACTTC. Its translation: CASSLGLAGQETQYF.

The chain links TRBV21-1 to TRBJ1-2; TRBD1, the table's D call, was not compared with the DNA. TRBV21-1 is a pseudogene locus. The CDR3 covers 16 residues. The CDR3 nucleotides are TGTGCCAGCAGCAAAGAGAGGACAGGGTCTAACTATGGCTACACCTTC. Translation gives CASSKERTGSNYGYTF.